A single sample is the source of the 12 T cell receptor beta chains below, sequenced in a study of T cell responses to AZD1222 COVID-19 vaccine. Method: immunoSEQ multiplex PCR; TCRdb's copy keeps in-frame clones and lacks some. Here the sample spans around 120,000 clones, 88% being singletons. The sequencing used peripheral blood, collected 28 days after the second AZD1222 dose. The origin of the receptors is an adult who received the AZD1222 COVID-19 vaccine.

The chain has TRBV6-2 or TRBV6-3 and TRBJ2-5; 9 bases map to TRBD1. This CDR3 comprises 12 residues. Germline-derived CDR1 and CDR2 are MNHEY and SVGEGT. V shed 0 bases and J 13 bases; nucleotides not matched to a gene: 3. CDR3 coding DNA: TGTGCCAGCAGTTACTCAGGGGGACAGGGGTACTTC. It codes for CASSYSGGQGYF.

The genes are TRBV11-2 and TRBJ1-4, with TRBD1 identical over 8 bases. CDR1 is SGHAT, CDR2 FQNNGV, per germline. After removal of 1 base from V and 8 bases from J, the junction contained 9 bases not matched to a gene. The CDR3 length is 16 residues. CDR3 in DNA: TGTGCCAGCAGCTTAGGGACAGGGAGGTATTGGGAAAAACTGTTTTTT. The encoded protein is CASSLGTGRYWEKLFF.

J is TRBJ1-1 and V is TRBV27, with 8 nucleotides matching TRBD1. There are 16 residues in the CDR3. Germline V gene sequence: CDR1 MNHEY, CDR2 SMNVEV (reference sequence). J lost 2 bases, V lost 4 bases, and 9 bases had no gene match. CDR3 nucleotides: TGTGCCAGCAGTTCGTACCCGGACAGGGTAAACACTGAAGCTTTCTTT. Its translation is CASSSYPDRVNTEAFF.

V is TRBV5-1 and J is TRBJ2-7; no clear D gene. This CDR3 is built from 11 residues. The germline V gene has CDR1 SGHRS and CDR2 YFSETQ. Trimming stripped 0 bases from V and 2 bases from J, with 0 bases between. CDR3 protein: CASSLAYEQYF. In DNA, the CDR3 is TGCGCCAGCAGCTTGGCCTACGAGCAGTACTTC.

The gene calls are TRBV6-1 and TRBJ1-6; no firm D call. The ends were cut back, 3 bases at V and 7 bases at J, with 16 bases in the middle. There are 16 residues in the CDR3. The germline CDR1 and CDR2 sequences are MNHNS and SASEGT. CDR3 amino acids: CASSDITAIGNSPLHF. In DNA form, the CDR3 reads TGTGCCAGCAGTGATATAACGGCCATAGGGAATTCACCCCTCCACTTT.

The table lists this clone with a count of one. The chain employs TRBV11-3 and TRBJ2-3; perhaps TRBD2 as D (6 bases). The CDR3 spans 15 residues. Germline V gene data show CDR1 as SGHNT and CDR2 as YENEEA. V lost 1 base, J lost 1 base, and 9 bases lay in between. DNA of the CDR3: TGTGCCAGCAGCTTAGCGGGAGAGGGCACAGATACGCAGTATTTT. Encoded protein: CASSLAGEGTDTQYF.

J is TRBJ2-5 and V is TRBV7-2; 8 bases match TRBD1. With V trimmed by 5 bases and J by 4 bases, 6 bases remained unmatched. Per the germline V gene, CDR1 is SGHTA and CDR2 is FQGNSA. The CDR3 runs 14 residues. For the CDR3, the DNA is TGTGCCAGCAGCGCCGCACAGGGGGGAGAGACCCAGTACTTC. Protein product: CASSAAQGGETQYF. The whole variable domain, remainder taken from reference TRBV7-2 and TRBJ2-5, is GAGVSQSPSNKVTEKGKDVELRCDPISGHTALYWYRQSLGQGLEFLIYFQGNSAPDKSGLPSDRFSAERTGGSVSTLTIQRTQQEDSAVYLCASSAAQGGETQYFGPGTRLLVL.

This chain links TRBV4-3 with TRBJ2-7; D could derive from TRBD1 or TRBD2 (5 bases each). Germline CDR1 is LGHNA and CDR2 is YSLEER. V was pared by 4 bases and J by 9 bases, with 28 bases between. The CDR3 sequence is 17 residues long. DNA for the CDR3: TGCGCCAGCAGCCCGGTGCGCGGGTCGGGGCAGGGTTATGGGCAGTACTTC. Translation: CASSPVRGSGQGYGQYF.

This chain connects TRBV3-1 (or the pseudogene TRBV3-2) to TRBJ2-2; 9 bases align to TRBD2. Germline lookup yields CDR1 LGHDT and CDR2 YNNKEL (reference sequence). The CDR3 is 17 amino acids. V dropped 4 bases and J dropped 7; count of bases not matched to a gene: 13. The CDR3 sequence: CASSPPGLAGWGGELFF. In nucleotides, the CDR3 is TGTGCCAGCAGCCCGCCGGGGCTAGCGGGATGGGGCGGGGAGCTGTTTTTT.

The chain uses TRBV5-4 and TRBJ1-6; the match to TRBD1 covers 7 bases. Unmatched junction bases numbered 14, after V lost 4 bases and J lost 10 bases. CDR3 length: 16 residues. CDR1 is SGHNT and CDR2 is YYREEE in the germline V gene (reference sequence). DNA of the CDR3: TGTGCCAGCAGCCTGGACAGGTTTCTATCTTCCTCACCCCTCCACTTT. Translated, it gives CASSLDRFLSSSPLHF.

J is TRBJ1-4 and V is TRBV19, with TRBD1 matching 7 bases. The CDR3 spans 14 residues. The germline V gene encodes CDR1 LNHDA and CDR2 SQIVND (reference sequence). Trimming took 7 bases from V and 10 from J; bases not matched to a gene: 12. CDR3 DNA: TGTGCCAGTACCGACTCAGGGGGTCGAGTAAAACTGTTTTTT. The encoded protein is CASTDSGGRVKLFF.

The rearrangement joins TRBV3-1 (or the pseudogene TRBV3-2) to TRBJ1-1, with 9 bases identical to TRBD1. Germline trimming cut 0 bases from V and 11 bases from J; bases unmatched to any gene: 13. The CDR3 covers 16 residues. Germline lookup yields CDR1 LGHDT and CDR2 YNNKEL (reference sequence). CDR3 sequence (DNA): TGTGCCAGCAGCCAAGATGAGTTTTGGGACAGGGAAGAGGCTTTCTTT. Its translation is CASSQDEFWDREEAFF.